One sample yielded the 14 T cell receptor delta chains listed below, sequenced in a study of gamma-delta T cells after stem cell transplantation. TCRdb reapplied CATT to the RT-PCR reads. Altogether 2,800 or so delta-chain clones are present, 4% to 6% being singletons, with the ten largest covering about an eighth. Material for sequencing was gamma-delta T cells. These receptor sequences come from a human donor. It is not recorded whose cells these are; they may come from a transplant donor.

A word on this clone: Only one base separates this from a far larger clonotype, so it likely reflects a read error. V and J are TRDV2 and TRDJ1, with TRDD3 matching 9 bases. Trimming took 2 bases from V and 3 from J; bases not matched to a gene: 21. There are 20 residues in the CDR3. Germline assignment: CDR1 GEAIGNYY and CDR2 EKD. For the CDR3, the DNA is TGTGCCTGTGACAAGTTAGGTGCTGGGGGATCAGCGACGTACTCCGATAAACTCATCTTT. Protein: CACDKLGAGGSATYSDKLIF.

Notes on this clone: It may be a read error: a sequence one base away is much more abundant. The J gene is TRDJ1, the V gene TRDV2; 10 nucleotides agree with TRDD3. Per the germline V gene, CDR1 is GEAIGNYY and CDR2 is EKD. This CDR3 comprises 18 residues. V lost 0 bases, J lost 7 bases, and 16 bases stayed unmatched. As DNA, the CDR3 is TGTGCCTGTGACACCGTTGTCACAACTGGGGGATTGTTTGGTAAACTCATCTTT. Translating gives CACDTVVTTGGLFGKLIF.

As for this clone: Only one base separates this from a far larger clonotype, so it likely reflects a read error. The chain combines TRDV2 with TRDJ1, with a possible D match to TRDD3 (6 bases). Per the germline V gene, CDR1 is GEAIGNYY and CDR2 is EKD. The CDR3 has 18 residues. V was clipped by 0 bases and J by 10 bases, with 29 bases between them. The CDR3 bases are TGTGCCTGTGACACCGCTCTCTCATACCACTGGGAGGTAGGAACACTCATCTTT. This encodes CACDTALSYHWEVGTLIF.

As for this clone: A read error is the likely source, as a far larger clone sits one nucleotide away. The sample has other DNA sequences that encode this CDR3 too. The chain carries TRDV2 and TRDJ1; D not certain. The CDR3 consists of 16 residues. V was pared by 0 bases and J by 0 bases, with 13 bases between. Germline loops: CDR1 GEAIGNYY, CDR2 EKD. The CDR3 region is CACDTVGPLDTDKLIF. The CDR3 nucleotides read TGTGCCTGTGACACCGTCGGGCCGCTGGACACCGATAAACTCATCTTT.

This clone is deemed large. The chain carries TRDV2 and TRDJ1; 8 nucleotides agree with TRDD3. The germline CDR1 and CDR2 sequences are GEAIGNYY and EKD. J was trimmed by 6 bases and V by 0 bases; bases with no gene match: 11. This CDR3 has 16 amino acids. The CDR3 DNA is TGTGCCTGTGACACCTTGACTGGGGGCCGACCCAATAAACTCATCTTT. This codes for CACDTLTGGRPNKLIF.

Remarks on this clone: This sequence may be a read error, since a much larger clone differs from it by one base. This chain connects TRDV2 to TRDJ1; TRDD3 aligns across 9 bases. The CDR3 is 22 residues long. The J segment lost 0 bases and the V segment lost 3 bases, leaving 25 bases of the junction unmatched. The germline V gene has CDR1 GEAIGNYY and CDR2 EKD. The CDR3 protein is CACDALRSGDTRVPAYTDKLIF. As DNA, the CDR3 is TGTGCCTGTGACGCCCTTCGGTCAGGGGATACGCGTGTCCCGGCGTACACCGATAAACTCATCTTT.

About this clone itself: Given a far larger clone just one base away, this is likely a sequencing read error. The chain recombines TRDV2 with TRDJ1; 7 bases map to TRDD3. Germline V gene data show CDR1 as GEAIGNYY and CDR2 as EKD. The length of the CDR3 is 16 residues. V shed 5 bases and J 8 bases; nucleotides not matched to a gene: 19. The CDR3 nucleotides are TGTGCCTGTGGCTCGGTTGGGGATAAGCAACGAAACAAACTCATCTTT. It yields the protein CACGSVGDKQRNKLIF.

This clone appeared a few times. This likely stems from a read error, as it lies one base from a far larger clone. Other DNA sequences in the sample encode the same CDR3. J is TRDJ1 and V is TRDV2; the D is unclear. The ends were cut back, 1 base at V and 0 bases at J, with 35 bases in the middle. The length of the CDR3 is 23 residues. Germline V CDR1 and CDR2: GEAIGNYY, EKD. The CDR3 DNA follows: TGTGCCTGTGACACGTTGACTGCCGGACCGGAGTCGGGGTCGCCCCCGTACACCGATAAACTCATCTTT. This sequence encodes CACDTLTAGPESGSPPYTDKLIF.

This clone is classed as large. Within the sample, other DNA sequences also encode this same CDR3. The CDR3 spells CACDTLGDTPDKLIF. CDR3 coding DNA: TGTGCCTGTGACACCCTGGGGGATACGCCCGATAAACTCATCTTT. The gene calls are TRDV2 and TRDJ1; 12 nucleotides match TRDD3. V lost 0 bases to trimming and J lost 3 bases; unmatched junction nucleotides: 1. This CDR3 is built from 15 residues. Germline assignment: CDR1 GEAIGNYY and CDR2 EKD.

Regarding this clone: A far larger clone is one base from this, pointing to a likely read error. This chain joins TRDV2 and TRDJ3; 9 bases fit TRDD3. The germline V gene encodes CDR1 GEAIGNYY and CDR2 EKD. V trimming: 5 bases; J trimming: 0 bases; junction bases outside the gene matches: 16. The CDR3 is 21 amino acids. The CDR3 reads CACGTALGGYPSSWDTRQMFF. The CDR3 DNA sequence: TGTGCCTGTGGCACTGCTCTGGGGGGATACCCAAGCTCCTGGGACACCCGACAGATGTTTTTC.

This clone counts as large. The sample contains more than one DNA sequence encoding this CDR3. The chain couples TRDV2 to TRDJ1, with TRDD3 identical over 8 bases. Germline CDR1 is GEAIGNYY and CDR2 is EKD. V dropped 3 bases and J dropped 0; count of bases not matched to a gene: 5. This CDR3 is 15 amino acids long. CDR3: CACDVLGENTDKLIF. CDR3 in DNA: TGTGCCTGTGACGTCCTGGGGGAGAACACCGATAAACTCATCTTT.

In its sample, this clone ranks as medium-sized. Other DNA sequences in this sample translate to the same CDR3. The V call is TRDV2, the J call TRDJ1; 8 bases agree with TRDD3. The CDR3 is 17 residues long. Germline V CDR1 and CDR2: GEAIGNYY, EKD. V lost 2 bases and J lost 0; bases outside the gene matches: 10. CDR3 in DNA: TGTGCCTGTGACAGGGTGGGGGATCAGAAGTACACCGATAAACTCATCTTT. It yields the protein CACDRVGDQKYTDKLIF.

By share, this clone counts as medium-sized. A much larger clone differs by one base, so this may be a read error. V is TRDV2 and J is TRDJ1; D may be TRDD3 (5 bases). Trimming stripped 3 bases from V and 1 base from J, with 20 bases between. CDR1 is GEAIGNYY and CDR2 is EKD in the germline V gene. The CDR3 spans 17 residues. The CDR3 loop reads CACDPITGSPRTDKLIF. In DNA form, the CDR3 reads TGTGCCTGTGACCCCATTACTGGATCCCCTCGCACCGATAAACTCATCTTT.

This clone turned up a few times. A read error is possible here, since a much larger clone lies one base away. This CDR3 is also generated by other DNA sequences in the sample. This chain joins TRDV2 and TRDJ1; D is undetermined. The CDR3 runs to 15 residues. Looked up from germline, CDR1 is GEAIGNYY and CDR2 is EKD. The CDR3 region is CACDHIPESGDKLIF. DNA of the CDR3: TGTGCCTGTGACCATATACCCGAGTCAGGCGATAAGCTCATCTTT.